This T cell receptor beta chain was sequenced in a study of CD8+CD57+ T cells in acquired aplastic anemia. Genomic DNA served as template for TCR beta VDJ and CDR3 profiling. Each CDR3 protein is one row after TCRdb ran MiXCR on the reads. The sample shows around 430,000 distinct CDR3 sequences, more than 25% of them seen only once. The CDR3 runs 11 residues. Germline lookup yields CDR1 SSHAT and CDR2 FNYEAQ (reference sequence). Before being chosen for sequencing, patients had shown CD8+CD57+ cell expansion by flow cytometry. The sequenced sample consisted of sorted CD4+, CD8+, or CD8+CD57+ T cells (not recorded which) from PBMCs. The TCR originated in a human donor with aplastic anemia. V gene TRBV7-7 combines with J gene TRBJ2-2; the D gene is possibly TRBD1 (6 bases). In DNA, the CDR3 is TGTGCTAGACAGGCCACCGGGGAGCTGTTTTTT. This translates into CARQATGELFF.